This TCR beta chain was recorded in a study of early T cells in non-severe SARS-CoV-2 infection. Germline V gene sequence: CDR1 LGHNA, CDR2 YNFKEQ. The CDR3 is 16 amino acids. Trimming took 4 bases from V and 6 from J; bases not matched to a gene: 12. MiXCR, run by TCRdb on the 5' RACE reads, gives a single entry per CDR3 protein. The sample holds approximately 50,000 distinct CDR3 sequences, about 9.3% seen once. This clonotype was recorded many times. The sample comprised whole blood. V and J are TRBV4-2 and TRBJ2-1; TRBD2 aligns across 7 bases. The clonotype originates from an adult who was a healthcare worker with PCR-confirmed SARS-CoV-2 infection or an uninfected control (not recorded which). CDR3 sequence: CASSRAGTQQSNEQFF. The CDR3 nucleotides read TGTGCCAGCAGCCGAGCGGGGACCCAGCAGAGCAATGAGCAGTTCTTC.